This TCR beta chain was identified in a study of cytotoxic CD8 clonotypes in ibrutinib-treated CLL. Study summary: Response was recorded as partial in some 24 patients and complete in 2; at median approximately six years, approximately 15 remained remitted and about 12 had progressed. Average yields of 255,043 productive templates and tens of thousands of productive rearrangements characterized the samples.

Only a few counts were recorded for this clone. Its antigen is currently unknown. Study results and limitations: Sustained-remission patients were sampled at different times than progressing patients were.

With sequencing, the targeted depth ranged from 1 in 200,000 to 1 in 1 million T cells. This table comes from immunoSEQ multiplex PCR, and its TCRdb copy is limited to in-frame clones, with some not included. Among under 15,000 clones listed, roughly two thirds were seen once. The sample consisted of PBMCs, taken before ibrutinib treatment. The TCR originated in a human donor with chronic lymphocytic leukemia.

CDR3 region: CASSLVVVGQGRMNTEAFF. CDR3 DNA: TGTGCCAGCAGCTTAGTCGTGGTGGGGCAGGGTAGGATGAACACTGAAGCTTTCTTT. The chain links TRBV7-9 to TRBJ1-1, with a weak D call TRBD1 (5 bases). The CDR3 has 19 amino acids. V lost 1 base and J 0 bases, leaving 21 bases between the germline ends. CDR1 SEHNR and CDR2 FQNEAQ come from the germline V gene (reference sequence).